Sequencing of this T cell receptor (beta chain) was carried out in a study of OX40 agonist ivuxolimab in advanced cancers. About the study: Patients were dosed with the agonistic anti-OX40 (CD134) antibody ivuxolimab. In this trial design, patients received ivuxolimab intravenously at 0.01 to 10 mg/kg every 2 weeks.

About this clone: Its target is not known.

Study results and caveats: In general, CD8+ T cells held more expanded clones than CD4+ did, on average. There was clonal expansion of CD4+ and CD8+ blood T cells by week 6 at 0.1 to 3.0 mg/kg.

The CDR3 runs 15 residues. In germline, CDR1 is MGHRA, CDR2 YSYEKL. Trimming cost V 2 bases and J 4 bases, with 11 bases left between them. Using immunoSEQ multiplex PCR, the repertoire was profiled, and TCRdb retains in-frame clones only, with some absent. The sample has roughly 75,000 clones, around nine tenths seen once. J is TRBJ2-2 and V is TRBV4-1, with TRBD2 as a possible D gene (5 bases). This TCR was recovered from an adult with an advanced solid tumor such as melanoma, head and neck, liver or kidney cancer. The sample was CD4+ or CD8+ T cells sorted from blood, taken in a trial of the OX40 agonist ivuxolimab. CDR3 residues: CASSQRGSATGELFF. The CDR3 nucleotides are TGCGCCAGCAGCCAAAGAGGGAGTGCCACCGGGGAGCTGTTTTTT.